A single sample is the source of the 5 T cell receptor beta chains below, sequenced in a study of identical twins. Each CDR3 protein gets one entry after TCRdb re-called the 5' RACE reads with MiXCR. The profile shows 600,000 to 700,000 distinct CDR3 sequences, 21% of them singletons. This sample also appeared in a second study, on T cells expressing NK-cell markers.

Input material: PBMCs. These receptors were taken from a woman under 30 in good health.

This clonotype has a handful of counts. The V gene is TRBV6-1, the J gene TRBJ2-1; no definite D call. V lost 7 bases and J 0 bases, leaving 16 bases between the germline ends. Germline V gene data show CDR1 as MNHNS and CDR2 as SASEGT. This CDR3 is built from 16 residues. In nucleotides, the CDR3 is TGTGCCAGCACCCCGACTGCGCAGAGCTCCTACAATGAGCAGTTCTTC. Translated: CASTPTAQSSYNEQFF.

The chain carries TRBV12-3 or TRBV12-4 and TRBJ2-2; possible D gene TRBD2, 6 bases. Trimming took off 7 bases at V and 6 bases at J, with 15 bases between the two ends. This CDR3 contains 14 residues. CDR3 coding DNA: TGTGCCAGCAATCCAACCGGGGGTGCCGGGGAGCTGTTTTTT. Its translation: CASNPTGGAGELFF.

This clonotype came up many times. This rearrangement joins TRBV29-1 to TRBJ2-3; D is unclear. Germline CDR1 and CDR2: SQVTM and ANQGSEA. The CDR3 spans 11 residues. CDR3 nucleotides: TGCACCATAAAGGATGCAGATACGCAGTATTTT. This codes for CTIKDADTQYF.

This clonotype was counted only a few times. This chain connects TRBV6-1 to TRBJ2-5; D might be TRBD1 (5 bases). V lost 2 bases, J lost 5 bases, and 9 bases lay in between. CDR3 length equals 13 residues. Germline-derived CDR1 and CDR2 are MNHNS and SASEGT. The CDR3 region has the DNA TGTGCCAGCAGTGAATTGGACAATGAGACCCAGTACTTC. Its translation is CASSELDNETQYF.

Here the CDR3 DNA reads TGCGCCAGCAGCTTCCTCTCCTACCGGACTAGCGGGAGGGTGAGTTACAATGAGCAGTTCTTC. It is translated as CASSFLSYRTSGRVSYNEQFF. This rearrangement joins TRBV5-1 to TRBJ2-1, with TRBD2 matching 15 bases. V shed 2 bases, J shed 4 bases, and the junction held 16 bases outside the gene matches. The CDR3 is 21 residues long. Germline CDR1 is SGHRS and CDR2 is YFSETQ.